The rows below give T cell receptor beta chains drawn from one sample of a study of early T cells in non-severe SARS-CoV-2 infection. TCRdb recomputed calls from the 5' RACE reads with MiXCR, one row per CDR3 protein. The sample contains about 94,000 distinct CDR3 sequences, 13% of which appear only once. The sample consisted of whole blood. The receptors derive from an adult who was a healthcare worker with PCR-confirmed SARS-CoV-2 infection or an uninfected control (not recorded which). Each CDR3 is given with its conserved first and last residue. D genes are given only for firm matches. Rows may omit the clone size; those that give it use once, few, many or a size class.

-	many	TRBV2	TRBJ2-3	TGTGCCAGCAGACCAAACAGGGATGATACGCAGTATTTT	CASRPNRDDTQYF
TRBD1	-	TRBV6-5	TRBJ1-4	TGTGCCAGCACCACTAAGGGAGGGGGCTCTGAAAAACTGTTTTTT	CASTTKGGGSEKLFF
TRBD1	few	TRBV10-3	TRBJ2-7	TGTGCCACCCGGAGGGGACAGGGTCGAATCGAGCAGTACTTC	CATRRGQGRIEQYF
-	-	TRBV18	TRBJ1-6	TGTGCCAGCTCTCCTGGACCTTCAGGGCATTCACCCCTCCACTTT	CASSPGPSGHSPLHF
-	few	TRBV7-9	TRBJ2-7	TGTGCCAGCAGCTTAGGGGGCCACGAGCAGTACTTC	CASSLGGHEQYF
TRBD2	many	TRBV6-2/TRBV6-3	TRBJ2-5	TGTGCCAGCAGTCCACTAGCGGGGCCCTCACAGACCCAGTACTTC	CASSPLAGPSQTQYF
-	many	TRBV7-2	TRBJ2-7	TGTGCCAGCAGCTTTAGGATCGGGGGGCGTGAGGGAGAGCAGTACTTC	CASSFRIGGREGEQYF
-	many	TRBV4-2	TRBJ1-4	TGTGCCAGCAGCCAGCGCAGGGAGGAGGAAAAACTGTTTTTT	CASSQRREEEKLFF
-	-	TRBV6-5	TRBJ1-6	TGTGCCAGCAGTTACACCTCAGGGGCTCAACGGAGAATTCACCCCCTCCACTTT	CASSYTSGAQRRIHPLHF
-	-	TRBV7-6	TRBJ2-7	TGTGCCAGCAGCCTCGGGGGGTTAGACAGGGCCCACGAGCAGTACTTC	CASSLGGLDRAHEQYF
-	-	TRBV7-2	TRBJ1-1	TGTGCCAGCAGCTTAGCAGGTGGGGCCCCGAACACTGAAGCTTTCTTT	CASSLAGGAPNTEAFF
-	many	TRBV7-2	TRBJ2-3	TGTGCCAGCAGCTCGATATTGACTGTAGATACGCAGTATTTT	CASSSILTVDTQYF
TRBD1	few	TRBV2	TRBJ2-5	TGTGCCAGCAGTGCGGGACAGCTGGGAGAGACCCAGTACTTC	CASSAGQLGETQYF
-	few	TRBV7-9	TRBJ1-1	TGTGCCAGCAGCTTAATAGCGGCGGGTGAAGCTTTCTTT	CASSLIAAGEAFF
TRBD1	many	TRBV11-2	TRBJ2-5	TGTGCCAGCAGCAGGGACAGGAAAGAGACCCAGTACTTC	CASSRDRKETQYF
TRBD1	many	TRBV6-5	TRBJ1-5	TGTGCCAGCAGGACAGGGGTGAATCAGCCCCAGCATTTT	CASRTGVNQPQHF
-	-	TRBV12-3/TRBV12-4	TRBJ1-5	TGTGCCAGCAGCCAAGCCTATAGCAATCAGCCCCAGCATTTT	CASSQAYSNQPQHF
-	-	TRBV10-2	TRBJ2-7	TGCGCCAGCAGCCAGGAGCGCCTCTACGAGCAGTACTTC	CASSQERLYEQYF
TRBD1	many	TRBV29-1	TRBJ2-3	TGCAGCGTTCCGGGACAGGGCAAGACAGATACGCAGTATTTT	CSVPGQGKTDTQYF
-	-	TRBV28	TRBJ1-5	TGTGCCAGCAGTTTGAAGGGTCAGCCCCAGCATTTT	CASSLKGQPQHF
TRBD1	few	TRBV29-1	TRBJ1-6	TGCAGCGTGCGACAGGGGTTGGATTCACCCCTCCACTTT	CSVRQGLDSPLHF
-	-	TRBV7-2	TRBJ1-1	TGTGCCAGCAGCCGAGCAGGGAGGGGGAGGTTGGAGAACACTGAAGCTTTCTTT	CASSRAGRGRLENTEAFF
-	many	TRBV7-2	TRBJ2-7	TGTGCCAGCAGCTTAACGGGGGTGACCTACGAGCAGTACTTC	CASSLTGVTYEQYF
-	few	TRBV29-1	TRBJ2-7	TGCAGCGTTTGGACGGACTCCTACGAGCAGTACTTC	CSVWTDSYEQYF
TRBD1	-	TRBV18	TRBJ1-1	TGTGCCAGCTCACCAAGAGTACAGGGGCCCCCGAACACTGAAGCTTTCTTT	CASSPRVQGPPNTEAFF
-	many	TRBV5-5	TRBJ2-1	TGTGCCAGCATCCCCCTGGGGCGGACTTACTCCTACAATGAGCAGTTCTTC	CASIPLGRTYSYNEQFF
-	-	TRBV9	TRBJ2-3	TGTGCCAGCAGCGTTGGAGTGTTGGGGGATACGCAGTATTTT	CASSVGVLGDTQYF
-	few	TRBV6-5	TRBJ2-2	TGTGCCAGCAGTTACTCATACGAAGGGGGGACACCTACGAACACCGGGGAGCTGTTTTTT	CASSYSYEGGTPTNTGELFF
-	-	TRBV20-1	TRBJ2-7	TGCAGTGCTAGAGCGCTCGACGGCACGTGGCAGTACTTC	CSARALDGTWQYF
-	few	TRBV6-6	TRBJ1-1	TGTGCCAGCAGTCCCCCGTTCCGGGGCCTGAACACTGAAGCTTTCTTT	CASSPPFRGLNTEAFF
TRBD1	-	TRBV20-1	TRBJ1-3	TGCAGTGCTAGAGATCTTCGGTCAGGGGGCGAGGGAAACACCATATATTTT	CSARDLRSGGEGNTIYF
-	-	TRBV11-2	TRBJ1-6	TGTGCCAGCAGCACCGGACAAGGGAATTCACCCCTCCACTTT	CASSTGQGNSPLHF
TRBD1	few	TRBV6-2/TRBV6-3	TRBJ1-1	TGTGCCAGCAGTGACAGGGGGCAGGTTGAAGCTTTCTTT	CASSDRGQVEAFF
-	-	TRBV5-6	TRBJ2-5	TGTGCCAGCAGCTTGGTAGACGTCCAAGAGACCCAGTACTTC	CASSLVDVQETQYF
-	few	TRBV18	TRBJ1-1	TGTGCCAGCTCATTTGCGGGGGACACTGAAGCTTTCTTT	CASSFAGDTEAFF
-	many	TRBV15	TRBJ2-1	TGTGCCACCAGCAGTTCCGGGACAGAGCAGTTCTTC	CATSSSGTEQFF
-	-	TRBV12-3/TRBV12-4	TRBJ1-6	TGTGCCAGCAGTTTCGGCCGACTGATAGATAATTCACCCCTCCACTTT	CASSFGRLIDNSPLHF
-	many	TRBV7-9	TRBJ1-2	TGTGCCAGCAGCTTAGGAGGACAGAGTAATGGCTACACCTTC	CASSLGGQSNGYTF
TRBD1	-	TRBV28	TRBJ2-7	TGTGCCAGCAGCACCAATATCCAGCAGGGGACAGGGGCTTCCTACGAGCAGTACTTC	CASSTNIQQGTGASYEQYF
TRBD2	few	TRBV13	TRBJ2-5	TGTGCCAGCAGCACCCGGCGGGGGCAAGAGACCCAGTACTTC	CASSTRRGQETQYF
-	few	TRBV7-9	TRBJ1-2	TGTGCCAGCAGCTGGTCAGGGAAGGATGGCTACACCTTC	CASSWSGKDGYTF
-	once	TRBV7-3	TRBJ2-7	TGTGCCAGCAGCTCCTCTAAGCAGTACTTC	CASSSSKQYF
-	many	TRBV25-1	TRBJ1-1	TGTGCCAGCAGTGAATACAAAAATCCTAACAGGGCCACTGAAGCTTTCTTT	CASSEYKNPNRATEAFF
-	few	TRBV10-2	TRBJ2-2	TGCGCCAGCTTCCCGGACCAGAACACCGGGGAGCTGTTTTTT	CASFPDQNTGELFF
-	-	TRBV11-2	TRBJ1-1	TGTGCCAGCAGCTTAGGAGTCCAGGGCACTGAAGCTTTCTTT	CASSLGVQGTEAFF
-	many	TRBV6-2/TRBV6-3	TRBJ1-2	TGTGCCAGCAGTTACTCGACCCGGGCCAGTTTTAGAAGCTATGGCTACACCTTC	CASSYSTRASFRSYGYTF
TRBD1	few	TRBV12-3/TRBV12-4	TRBJ2-2	TGTGCCAGCAGAGTCTACAGGGGTTCCGGGGAGCTGTTTTTT	CASRVYRGSGELFF
-	many	TRBV6-1	TRBJ1-1	TGTGCCAGCGGAGGGTTTTGGCGGTTTGAAGCTTTCTTT	CASGGFWRFEAFF
-	few	TRBV5-1	TRBJ1-5	TGCGCCAGCAGCCTGGGGACCGGGCTTTTCCCCCAGCATTTT	CASSLGTGLFPQHF
-	few	TRBV14	TRBJ2-3	TGTGCCAGCAGCCAAATCAGGGGAAGGACAGATACGCAGTATTTT	CASSQIRGRTDTQYF
-	-	TRBV29-1	TRBJ1-1	TGCAGCGTTGAAACAGGGCTGAACACTGAAGCTTTCTTT	CSVETGLNTEAFF
-	few	TRBV28	TRBJ1-2	TGTGCCAGCAGTTCCGGGGTGCCGTTTGATGGCTACACCTTC	CASSSGVPFDGYTF
-	-	TRBV28	TRBJ2-1	TGTGCCAGCAGACTAATAAAGGGGTACAATGAGCAGTTCTTC	CASRLIKGYNEQFF
-	-	TRBV18	TRBJ1-4	TGTGCCAGCTCACTGGTATTGGCAGGAACTAATGAAAAACTGTTTTTT	CASSLVLAGTNEKLFF
TRBD1	many	TRBV5-1	TRBJ2-1	TGCGCCAGCAGACCAGGGACAGCTTACAATGAGCAGTTCTTC	CASRPGTAYNEQFF